One sample yielded the 5 T cell receptor beta chains listed below, sequenced in a study of OX40 agonist ivuxolimab in advanced cancers. Sequencing used immunoSEQ multiplex PCR; TCRdb keeps in-frame clones, though not all of them. The sample comprises tens of thousands of clones, 70% to 85% of which are singletons, and 1.1% rests with the top ten. Sequenced here: CD4+ or CD8+ T cells sorted from blood, sampled in a trial of the OX40 agonist ivuxolimab. The receptors shown here come from an adult with an advanced solid tumor such as melanoma, head and neck, liver or kidney cancer.

This chain uses TRBV5-5 with TRBJ2-7; 9 nucleotides line up with TRBD2. After removal of 2 bases from V and 4 bases from J, the junction contained 4 bases not matched to a gene. The CDR3 contains 14 residues. The germline CDR1 and CDR2 sequences are SGHKS and YYEKEE (reference sequence). The CDR3 region is CASSFGGGAYEQYF. In nucleotides, the CDR3 is TGTGCCAGCAGCTTTGGCGGGGGGGCATACGAGCAGTACTTC.

The chain carries TRBV18 and TRBJ1-2; D remains ambiguous. Trimming took 2 bases from V and 8 from J, leaving 15 bases between them. This CDR3 region has 14 residues. Germline V CDR1 and CDR2: KGHSH, LQKENI. CDR3 DNA sequence: TGTGCCAGCTCACCAGGGCAGGAAGAGTGGGGCTACACCTTC. Translating gives CASSPGQEEWGYTF.

V gene TRBV18 combines with J gene TRBJ1-4, with TRBD1 matching over 8 bases. The trim removed 3 bases at V and 8 bases at J, leaving 8 bases unmatched. The CDR3 consists of 15 residues. The germline V gene encodes CDR1 KGHSH and CDR2 LQKENI. The CDR3 DNA is TGTGCCAGCTCACCCACCGACAGGGGAGGAGAAAAACTGTTTTTT. Protein sequence: CASSPTDRGGEKLFF.

This clone came up once. The V and J genes are TRBV7-9 and TRBJ2-5; TRBD2 agrees at 9 bases. From germline, CDR1 is SEHNR and CDR2 FQNEAQ (reference sequence). Trimming cost V 11 bases and J 2 bases; bases outside gene matches: 0. The CDR3 totals 11 residues. The CDR3 DNA sequence: TGTGCCGCGGGGGGGCAAGAGACCCAGTACTTC. Its translation is CAAGGQETQYF.

This clone was counted a few times. The V gene is TRBV18, the J gene TRBJ1-3; D remains ambiguous. The germline V gene encodes CDR1 KGHSH and CDR2 LQKENI. V was clipped by 1 base and J by 0 bases, with 7 bases between them. The CDR3 has 15 amino acids. Here the CDR3 reads CASSPRRNSGNTIYF. The CDR3 bases are TGTGCCAGCTCACCACGCCGAAACTCTGGAAACACCATATATTTT.